Listed below are T cell receptor beta chains from one sample, sequenced in a study of shared clonotypes between healthy human individuals. Here immunoSEQ multiplex PCR was the method, and the copy in TCRdb shows in-frame clones only, minus some. The table lists more than 2 million clones, over 85% of them singletons. Sequenced: naive CD8+ T cells from PBMCs. Every receptor here comes from a man between 18 and 29 years old in good health. Some clones in this sample may be carry-over from other donors' samples. CDR3s include the opening cysteine and the closing phenylalanine or tryptophan. Each record gives: J gene, CDR3 length, D gene, V gene, clone size, CDR3 DNA, CDR3 protein. The D gene is left open where the match is weak. The size of a clone is reported for some rows only, either as once, few or many, or as a class for expanded clones.

TRBJ1-1 | 11 | - | TRBV6-5 | - | TGTGCCAGCAGCCTCGGCCCTGAAGCTTTCTTT | CASSLGPEAFF
TRBJ2-1 | 11 | - | TRBV30 | - | TGTGCCAGCGGAGGGTACAATGAGCAGTTCTTC | CASGGYNEQFF
TRBJ2-1 | 16 | TRBD2 | TRBV9 | - | TGTGCCAGCAGCTCGGGACTAGCGGAGCTATACAATGAGCAGTTCTTC | CASSSGLAELYNEQFF
TRBJ1-5 | 13 | - | TRBV19 | once | TGTGCCAGTAGTCCTCGAAAAATCCAGCCCCAGCATTTT | CASSPRKIQPQHF
TRBJ2-1 | 15 | - | TRBV25-1 | - | TGTGCCAGCAGTGAGCGTCCTGACTCCTACAATGAGCAGTTCTTC | CASSERPDSYNEQFF
TRBJ2-3 | 13 | TRBD2 | TRBV27 | - | TGTGCCAGCACCCGAATCGGGCTAGCGGAGCAGTATTTT | CASTRIGLAEQYF
TRBJ1-1 | 14 | - | TRBV28 | once | TGTGCCAGCAGTTTAATTGGGCGGGACACTGAAGCTTTCTTT | CASSLIGRDTEAFF
TRBJ2-7 | 17 | - | TRBV10-2 | - | TGCGCCAGCAGTTTTCATCATCTCGGGACAAGTCTCGACGAGCAGTACTTC | CASSFHHLGTSLDEQYF
TRBJ1-5 | 16 | - | TRBV28 | - | TGTGCCAGCAGCCCAATCCGGCCCAGGGGTGATCAGCCCCAGCATTTT | CASSPIRPRGDQPQHF
TRBJ2-1 | 13 | - | TRBV11-2 | - | TGTGCCAGCAGCTTAGGACCCCAGTATGAGCAGTTCTTC | CASSLGPQYEQFF
TRBJ1-5 | 16 | - | TRBV19 | - | TGTGCCAGTAGTATGGGGACACGATATAGCAATCAGCCCCAGCATTTT | CASSMGTRYSNQPQHF
TRBJ2-7 | 16 | TRBD2 | TRBV28 | - | TGTGCCAGCAGTTCGCCCGGGACTAGCGGGTACTACGAGCAGTACTTC | CASSSPGTSGYYEQYF
TRBJ2-3 | 14 | TRBD2 | TRBV10-1 | - | TGCGCCAGCAGTGGGGCGGGGGGCACAGATACGCAGTATTTT | CASSGAGGTDTQYF
TRBJ2-1 | 20 | - | TRBV28 | once | TGTGCCAGCAGTTTACGGGGACCTACTAAGATACCAAACCCCCACAATGAGCAGTTCTTC | CASSLRGPTKIPNPHNEQFF
TRBJ1-2 | 14 | - | TRBV7-9 | - | TGTGCCAGCAGCTTAGGGAACAGTAACTATGGCTACACCTTC | CASSLGNSNYGYTF
TRBJ1-2 | 13 | - | TRBV10-2 | - | TGCGCCAGCATAGCATACGGGACCAGTGGCTACACCTTC | CASIAYGTSGYTF
TRBJ1-5 | 13 | TRBD1 | TRBV27 | - | TGTGCCAGCAGAACAGGGGGCAATCAGCCCCAGCATTTT | CASRTGGNQPQHF
TRBJ2-5 | 15 | - | TRBV6-5 | - | TGTGCCAGCAGTTACAAGAGTAGATTACAAGAGACCCAGTACTTC | CASSYKSRLQETQYF
TRBJ1-2 | 14 | - | TRBV27 | - | TGTGCCAGCAGCTCGTGGGGGACTAACTATGGCTACACCTTC | CASSSWGTNYGYTF
TRBJ2-7 | 14 | TRBD1 | TRBV30 | - | TGTGCCTGGACCCACAGGGGATCGTATGGCGAGCAGTACTTC | CAWTHRGSYGEQYF
TRBJ1-2 | 15 | - | TRBV7-9 | - | TGTGCCAGCAGCTTAGGGGTGCCGACCGGGGTTGGCTACACCTTC | CASSLGVPTGVGYTF
TRBJ1-1 | 11 | - | TRBV5-1 | - | TGCGCCAGCATAGTCGGGGTTGAAGCTTTCTTT | CASIVGVEAFF
TRBJ2-5 | 17 | TRBD2 | TRBV7-9 | once | TGTGCCAGCAGCTTAGATGTGACTAGCGTTCTACAAGAGACCCAGTACTTC | CASSLDVTSVLQETQYF
TRBJ2-7 | 12 | - | TRBV7-9 | - | TGTGCCAGCAGCTCGTCAGGGAACGAGCAGTACTTC | CASSSSGNEQYF
TRBJ2-5 | 16 | TRBD2 | TRBV28 | - | TGTGCCAGCAGTTTAGCCCCAAGCGGGGGGCAAGAGACCCAGTACTTC | CASSLAPSGGQETQYF
TRBJ1-1 | 15 | TRBD1 | TRBV28 | - | TGTGCCAGCAGTTTAAGCAGGACAGGGATCACTGAAGCTTTCTTT | CASSLSRTGITEAFF
TRBJ2-6 | 14 | - | TRBV29-1 | once | TGCAGCGTGCTGCCCGGCTCTGGGGCCAACGTCCTGACTTTC | CSVLPGSGANVLTF
TRBJ1-2 | 13 | - | TRBV28 | - | TGTGCCAGCAGTTTACATCCCACCGGCGGCTACACCTTC | CASSLHPTGGYTF
TRBJ2-3 | 13 | - | TRBV19 | - | TGTGCCAGTAGGGAGGGAGCCGTAGATACGCAGTATTTT | CASREGAVDTQYF